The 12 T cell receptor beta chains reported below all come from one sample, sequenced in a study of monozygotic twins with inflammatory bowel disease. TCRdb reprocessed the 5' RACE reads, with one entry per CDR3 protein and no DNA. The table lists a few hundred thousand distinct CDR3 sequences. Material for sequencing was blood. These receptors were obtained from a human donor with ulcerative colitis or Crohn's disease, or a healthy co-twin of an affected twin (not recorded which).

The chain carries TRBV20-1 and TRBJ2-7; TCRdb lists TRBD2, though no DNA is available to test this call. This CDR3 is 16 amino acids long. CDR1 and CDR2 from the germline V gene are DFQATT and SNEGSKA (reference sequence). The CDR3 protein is CSARDLATSGYYEQYF.

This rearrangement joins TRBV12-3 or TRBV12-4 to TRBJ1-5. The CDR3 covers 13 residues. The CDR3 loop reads CASSLRDNQPQHF.

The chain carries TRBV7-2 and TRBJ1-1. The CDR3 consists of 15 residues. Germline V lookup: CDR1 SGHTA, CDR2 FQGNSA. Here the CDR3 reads CASTNQNAGGTEAFF.

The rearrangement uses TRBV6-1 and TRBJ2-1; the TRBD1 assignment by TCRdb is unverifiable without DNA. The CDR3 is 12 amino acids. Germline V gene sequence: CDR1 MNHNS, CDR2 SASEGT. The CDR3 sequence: CASSPPARAWFF.

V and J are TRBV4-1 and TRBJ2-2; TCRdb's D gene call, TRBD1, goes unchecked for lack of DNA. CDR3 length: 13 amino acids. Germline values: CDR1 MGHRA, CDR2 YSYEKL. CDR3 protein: CASQQVNTGELFF.

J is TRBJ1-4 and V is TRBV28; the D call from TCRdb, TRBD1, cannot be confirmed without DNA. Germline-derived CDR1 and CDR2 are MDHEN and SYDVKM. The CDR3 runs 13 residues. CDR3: CASRGGRNEKLFF.

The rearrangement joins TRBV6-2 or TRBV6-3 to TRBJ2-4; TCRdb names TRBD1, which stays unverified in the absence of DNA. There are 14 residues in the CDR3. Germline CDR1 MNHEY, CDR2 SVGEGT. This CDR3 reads CASSYGIPGNIQYF.

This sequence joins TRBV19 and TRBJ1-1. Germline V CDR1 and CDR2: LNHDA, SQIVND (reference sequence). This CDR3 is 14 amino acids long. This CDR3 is CASSMLGAYTEAFF.

CDR3 protein: CASSIGGGPHSPLHF. The gene calls are TRBV12-3 or TRBV12-4 and TRBJ1-6; TCRdb gives TRBD1 as the D gene, but with no DNA this cannot be confirmed. The CDR3 has 15 residues.

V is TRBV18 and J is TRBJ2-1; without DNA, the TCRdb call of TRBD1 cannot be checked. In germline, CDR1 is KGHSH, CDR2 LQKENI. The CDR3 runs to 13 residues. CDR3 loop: CASSSRAYNEQFF.

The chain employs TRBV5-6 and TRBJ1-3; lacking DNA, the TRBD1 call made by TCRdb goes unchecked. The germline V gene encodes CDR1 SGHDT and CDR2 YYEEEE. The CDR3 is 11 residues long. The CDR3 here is CASSLGQGWNF.

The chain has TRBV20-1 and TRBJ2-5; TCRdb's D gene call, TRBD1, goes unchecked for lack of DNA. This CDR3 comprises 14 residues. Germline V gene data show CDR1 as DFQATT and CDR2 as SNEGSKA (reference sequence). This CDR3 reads CSASWSGGTETQYF.